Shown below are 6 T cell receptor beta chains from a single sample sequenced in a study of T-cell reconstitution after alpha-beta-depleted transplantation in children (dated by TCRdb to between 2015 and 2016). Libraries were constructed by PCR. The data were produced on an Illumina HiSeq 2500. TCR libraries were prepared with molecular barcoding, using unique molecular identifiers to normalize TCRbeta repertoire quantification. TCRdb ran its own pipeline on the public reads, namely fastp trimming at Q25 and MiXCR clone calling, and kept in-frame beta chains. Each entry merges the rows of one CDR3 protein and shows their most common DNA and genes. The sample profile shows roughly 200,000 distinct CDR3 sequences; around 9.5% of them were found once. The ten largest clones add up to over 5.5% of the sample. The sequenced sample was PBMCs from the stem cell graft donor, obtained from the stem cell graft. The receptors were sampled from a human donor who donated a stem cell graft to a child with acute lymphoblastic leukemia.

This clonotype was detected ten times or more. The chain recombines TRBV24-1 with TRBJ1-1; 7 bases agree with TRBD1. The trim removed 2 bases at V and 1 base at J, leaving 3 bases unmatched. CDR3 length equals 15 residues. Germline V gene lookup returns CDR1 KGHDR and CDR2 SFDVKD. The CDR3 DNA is TGTGCCACCAGTGATTCGACAGGGAGGAACACTGAAGCTTTCTTT. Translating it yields CATSDSTGRNTEAFF.

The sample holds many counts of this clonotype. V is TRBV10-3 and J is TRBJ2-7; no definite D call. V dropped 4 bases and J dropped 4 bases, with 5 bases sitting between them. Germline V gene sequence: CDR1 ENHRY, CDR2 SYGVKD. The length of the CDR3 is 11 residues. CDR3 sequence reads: CAISGEYEQYF. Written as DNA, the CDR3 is TGTGCCATCAGTGGGGAATACGAGCAGTACTTC.

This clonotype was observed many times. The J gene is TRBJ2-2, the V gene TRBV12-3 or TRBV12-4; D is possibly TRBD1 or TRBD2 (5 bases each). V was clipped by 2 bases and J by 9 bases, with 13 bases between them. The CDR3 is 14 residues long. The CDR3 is CASSLYLGDRELFF. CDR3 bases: TGTGCCAGCAGTTTATATTTAGGGGACCGGGAGCTGTTTTTT.

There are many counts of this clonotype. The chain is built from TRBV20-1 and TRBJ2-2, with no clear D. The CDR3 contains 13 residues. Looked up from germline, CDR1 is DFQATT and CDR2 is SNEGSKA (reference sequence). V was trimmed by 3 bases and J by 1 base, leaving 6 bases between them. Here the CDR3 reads CSASPGNTGELFF. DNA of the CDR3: TGCAGTGCTAGTCCGGGGAACACCGGGGAGCTGTTTTTT.

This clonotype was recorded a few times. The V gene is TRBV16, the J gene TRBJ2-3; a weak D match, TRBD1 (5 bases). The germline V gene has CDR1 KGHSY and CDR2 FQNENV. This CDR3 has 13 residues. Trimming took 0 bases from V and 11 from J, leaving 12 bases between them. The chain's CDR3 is CASSQSSGARQYF. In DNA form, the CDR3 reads TGTGCCAGCAGCCAATCGAGTGGGGCGCGGCAGTATTTT.

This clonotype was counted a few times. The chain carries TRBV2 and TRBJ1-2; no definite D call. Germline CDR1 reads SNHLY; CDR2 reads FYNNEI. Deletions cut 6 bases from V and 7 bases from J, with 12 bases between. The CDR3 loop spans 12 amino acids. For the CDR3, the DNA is TGTGCCAGCAGCTCCGTCGGAAGTGGCTACACCTTC. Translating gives CASSSVGSGYTF.